Listed here are 22 T cell receptor beta chains from one sample, sequenced in a study of blood T cell repertoires in COVID-19. The assay was immunoSEQ multiplex PCR, and TCRdb's table has in-frame clones only and misses some. The sample yields roughly 80,000 clones, around 84% seen once. Source material: peripheral blood. The receptor set was obtained from a human donor in a cohort sampled during active COVID-19.

This clone occurred a few times. The V gene is TRBV20-1, the J gene TRBJ2-7; 10 bases are shared with TRBD2. The V gene's germline CDR1 is DFQATT and CDR2 SNEGSKA (reference sequence). Trimming at V came to 3 bases and at J to 10 bases, leaving 12 bases not matched to a gene. The CDR3 consists of 14 residues. CDR3 in amino acids: CSASRPSGSLEQYF. CDR3 nucleotide sequence: TGCAGTGCTAGTCGCCCTAGCGGGAGTTTGGAACAGTACTTC.

Only a few counts were recorded for this clone. CDR3 protein: CASSSLLGYTF. The CDR3 DNA is TGTGCCAGCAGCTCCCTCTTGGGCTACACCTTC. V usage is TRBV7-9 and J usage is TRBJ1-2; D unclear. Trimming shortened V by 4 bases and J by 8 bases, and 8 bases separated the two germline ends. Per the germline V gene, CDR1 is SEHNR and CDR2 is FQNEAQ (reference sequence). The CDR3 extends over 11 amino acids. The variable domain in full, with the rest retrieved from reference TRBV7-9 and TRBJ1-2, is DTGVSQNPRHKITKRGQNVTFRCDPISEHNRLYWYRQTLGQGPEFLTYFQNEAQLEKSRLLSDRFSAERPKGSFSTLEIQRTEQGDSAMYLCASSSLLGYTFGSGTRLTVV.

The chain has TRBV9 and TRBJ2-2, with a tentative D call TRBD2 (5 bases). Germline loops: CDR1 SGDLS, CDR2 YYNGEE. Trimming removed 0 bases at V and 0 bases at J, with 9 bases between. This CDR3 spans 16 amino acids. As DNA, the CDR3 is TGTGCCAGCAGCGTAGCGACTACCCCGAACACCGGGGAGCTGTTTTTT. As protein: CASSVATTPNTGELFF.

This clone has just a few counts. The chain has TRBV5-1 and TRBJ2-5; 9 nucleotides agree with TRBD1. From germline, CDR1 is SGHRS and CDR2 YFSETQ. J lost 5 bases, V lost 1 base, and 9 bases had no gene match. This CDR3 contains 16 residues. The CDR3 bases are TGCGCCAGCAGCTTGTTGGGACAGGGTTTGGAGGAGACCCAGTACTTC. Translation: CASSLLGQGLEETQYF.

V is TRBV18 and J is TRBJ2-2, with 9 bases matching TRBD2. The V gene's germline CDR1 is KGHSH and CDR2 LQKENI. V shed 5 bases and J 6 bases; nucleotides not matched to a gene: 7. The CDR3 has 15 amino acids. The CDR3 here is CASSSNSGSAGELFF. The DNA for the CDR3 is TGTGCCAGCTCATCCAATAGCGGGAGCGCCGGGGAGCTGTTTTTT.

The rearrangement joins TRBV2 to TRBJ2-7, with TRBD2 identical over 7 bases. The CDR3 is 15 residues long. Trimming took 3 bases from V and 0 from J; bases not matched to a gene: 5. Germline lookup yields CDR1 SNHLY and CDR2 FYNNEI. The CDR3 loop reads CASSDVGGSSYEQYF. As DNA, the CDR3 is TGTGCCAGCAGTGACGTGGGGGGGAGCTCCTACGAGCAGTACTTC.

Only a few counts were recorded for this clone. For the CDR3, the DNA is TGCGCCAGCAGTCTCACCCGGGGGGAGGACTCTGGAAACACCATATATTTT. It specifies CASSLTRGEDSGNTIYF. The V gene is TRBV4-1, the J gene TRBJ1-3; TRBD1 is a possible D gene (5 bases). Germline CDR1 reads MGHRA; CDR2 reads YSYEKL. Trimming shortened V by 6 bases and J by 0 bases, and 18 bases separated the two germline ends. The CDR3 runs to 17 residues.

This chain connects TRBV9 to TRBJ2-7; D gene uncertain. Trimming cost V 0 bases and J 3 bases, with 16 bases left between them. The CDR3 sequence is 16 residues long. Looked up from germline, CDR1 is SGDLS and CDR2 is YYNGEE. The CDR3 DNA reads TGTGCCAGCAGCGTAGAACTGAGGAGTCGTCTCTACGAGCAGTACTTC. Amino acids: CASSVELRSRLYEQYF.

This chain connects TRBV19 to TRBJ2-1, with D unresolved. V shed 4 bases and J shed 5 bases, with 12 bases lying between them. This CDR3 has 14 residues. Germline-derived CDR1 and CDR2 are LNHDA and SQIVND (reference sequence). In nucleotides, the CDR3 is TGTGCCAGTAGTAACCCCAAGGCGGACAATGAGCAGTTCTTC. Translating gives CASSNPKADNEQFF.

The CDR3: CAGMTGGKIDTEAFF. The CDR3, as DNA: TGTGCCGGGATGACAGGGGGCAAGATTGACACTGAAGCTTTCTTT. The chain carries TRBV5-4 and TRBJ1-1; 10 nucleotides align to TRBD1. The CDR3 totals 15 residues. The V segment lost 10 bases and the J segment 3 bases; nucleotides outside the gene matches: 12. CDR1 is SGHNT, CDR2 YYREEE, per germline (reference sequence).

This clone occurred once. The rearrangement uses TRBV2 and TRBJ2-7; the D gene is possibly TRBD1 (5 bases). The germline V gene has CDR1 SNHLY and CDR2 FYNNEI. The length of the CDR3 is 14 residues. The germline V and J ends were trimmed by 5 bases and 4 bases, with 15 bases remaining between them. The CDR3 DNA is TGTGCCAGCAGTCAGGGAAGCCTGGGGTACGAGCAGTACTTC. It encodes CASSQGSLGYEQYF.

This chain joins TRBV6-5 and TRBJ2-7; TRBD1 agrees at 9 bases. Trimming removed 6 bases from V and 2 bases from J; junction bases left unmatched: 5. The germline CDR1 and CDR2 sequences are MNHEY and SVGAGI. The length of the CDR3 is 14 residues. The CDR3 DNA follows: TGTGCCAGCAGCAGGACAGGGGAGACCTACGAGCAGTACTTC. Its translation: CASSRTGETYEQYF.

The chain couples TRBV2 to TRBJ2-5; 15 nucleotides line up with TRBD2. Trimming removed 4 bases from V and 5 bases from J; junction bases left unmatched: 2. CDR3 length: 15 residues. CDR1 SNHLY and CDR2 FYNNEI come from the germline V gene. CDR3 DNA sequence: TGTGCCAGCAGTGTTGGGACTAGCGGGAGGGAGACCCAGTACTTC. Translated: CASSVGTSGRETQYF.

This clone turned up a few times. The CDR3 nucleotides are TGTGCCTGGAACGAACAGGGGGCGAGTGGTAACTATGGCTACACCTTC. This encodes CAWNEQGASGNYGYTF. The V gene is TRBV30, the J gene TRBJ1-2, with 9 bases matching TRBD1. V lost 4 bases to trimming and J lost 1 base; unmatched junction nucleotides: 10. This CDR3 region has 16 residues. Germline V gene lookup returns CDR1 GTSNPN and CDR2 SVGIG (reference sequence).

CDR3 loop: CASSEGSGGAGDTQYF. The CDR3 coding sequence is TGTGCCAGCAGTGAAGGCAGCGGGGGGGCCGGAGATACGCAGTATTTT. The chain has TRBV6-1 and TRBJ2-3; 10 positions agree with TRBD2. The CDR3 is 16 residues long. The germline CDR1 and CDR2 sequences are MNHNS and SASEGT. V gave up 1 base and J gave up 5 bases; unmatched junction bases: 6.

This chain connects TRBV4-2 to TRBJ2-3; the match to TRBD1 covers 11 bases. The CDR3 length is 18 residues. Germline CDR1 LGHNA, CDR2 YNFKEQ. V was pared by 1 base and J by 5 bases, with 11 bases of the junction left unmatched. The CDR3 protein is CASSQVPGTGGSRDTQYF. In DNA form, the CDR3 reads TGTGCCAGCAGCCAAGTACCTGGGACAGGGGGAAGTAGAGATACGCAGTATTTT.

This clone has more than one count but fewer than ten. This same CDR3 is encoded by further DNA sequences in the sample. J is TRBJ1-1 and V is TRBV3-1 (or the pseudogene TRBV3-2); D uncertain. Germline lookup yields CDR1 LGHDT and CDR2 YNNKEL (reference sequence). Deletions cut 1 base from V and 1 base from J, with 7 bases between. The CDR3 totals 14 residues. CDR3 loop: CASSQGTGNTEAFF. CDR3 DNA sequence: TGTGCCAGCAGCCAAGGAACTGGGAACACTGAAGCTTTCTTT.

In this sample, this clone turned up a few times. The V gene is TRBV29-1, the J gene TRBJ1-1; a weak D match, TRBD1 (6 bases). CDR3 size: 14 residues. Germline CDR1 is SQVTM and CDR2 is ANQGSEA. Trimming removed 6 bases from V and 1 base from J, with 15 bases in between. The CDR3 coding sequence is TGCAGCGTCTCTCAGGGGAGTAAGAACACTGAAGCTTTCTTT. This codes for CSVSQGSKNTEAFF.

This rearrangement joins TRBV3-1 (or the pseudogene TRBV3-2) to TRBJ2-3; 7 nucleotides agree with TRBD2. CDR3 length: 15 amino acids. CDR1 LGHDT and CDR2 YNNKEL come from the germline V gene (reference sequence). Trimming at V came to 1 base and at J to 0 bases, leaving 1 base not matched to a gene. The CDR3 sequence: CASSQGGGSTDTQYF. As DNA, the CDR3 is TGTGCCAGCAGCCAAGGCGGGGGTAGCACAGATACGCAGTATTTT.

The J gene is TRBJ2-2, the V gene TRBV10-3; the match to TRBD1 covers 8 bases. V gave up 6 bases and J gave up 4 bases; unmatched junction bases: 4. The germline CDR1 and CDR2 sequences are ENHRY and SYGVKD. The CDR3 has 14 amino acids. The CDR3 nucleotides are TGTGCCATCAGAGGACAGGGTGGCACCGGGGAGCTGTTTTTT. Translating it yields CAIRGQGGTGELFF.

The table lists this clone with a count of one. CDR3 sequence: CASSLVAAGELFF. The CDR3 DNA follows: TGTGCCAGCAGTTTAGTAGCTGCCGGGGAGCTGTTTTTT. The rearrangement joins TRBV12-3 or TRBV12-4 to TRBJ2-2; unclear D gene. V was pared by 1 base and J by 6 bases, with 6 bases between. The CDR3 sequence is 13 residues long.

The rearrangement links TRBV2 to TRBJ2-2; D call uncertain. The CDR3 has 14 amino acids. Germline CDR1 is SNHLY and CDR2 is FYNNEI. The germline V and J ends were trimmed by 4 bases and 7 bases, with 13 bases remaining between them. CDR3 residues: CASSALGPSGELFF. The CDR3 DNA reads as TGTGCCAGCAGTGCCCTCGGTCCAAGCGGGGAGCTGTTTTTT.